This T cell receptor beta chain was retrieved from a study of a mutant IDH1 vaccine in newly diagnosed glioma. About the study: The start of vaccination came 4-6 weeks after radiotherapy alone, or with temozolomide cycles. Findings and limits, study-wide: Of the patients, 85% to 95% had vaccine-induced immune responses.

Time point noted: week 47, end of study. The content of each vaccine dose was 300 ug of mutant IDH1 20-mer peptide, and topical imiquimod accompanied it. Each patient was administered eight vaccinations, scheduled in weeks 1, 3, 5, 7, 11, 15, 19 and 23. Trimming removed 9 bases from V and 4 bases from J, with 22 bases in between. The CDR3 contains 15 residues. CDR1 is LNHDA and CDR2 is SQIVND in the germline V gene (reference sequence). To note about this clone: Its cognate antigen is unknown.

Some clones are missing from TCRdb's copy, which holds only in-frame ones; the method was immunoSEQ multiplex PCR. The sample records fewer than 70,000 clones, roughly four fifths being singletons. V and J are TRBV19 and TRBJ2-7, with D hard to call. The receptor was isolated from a man under 40 with glioma. The sequencing here drew on PBMCs, taken from a glioma patient whose treatment included an IDH1 peptide vaccine. The CDR3 spells CASSQFSDILYEQYF. The CDR3 coding sequence is TGTGCCAGCTCCCAGTTTTCTGATATACTTTACGAGCAGTACTTC.